This T cell receptor (beta chain) is from a study of blood T cell repertoires in COVID-19 (dated by TCRdb to the early 2020s). At the level of the whole study: Collaborator samples came from the United States, Italy and Spain and covered acute and convalescent phases of COVID-19. The material from the prospective study consisted of cDNA or gDNA derived from T cells, B-cell-depleted T cells, or PBMCs. The dataset comprised deeply sampled blood TCRbeta repertoires from subjects exposed to, actively infected with, or recovered from COVID-19. The repertoires were released in a freely available public database meant as a resource for research on the immune response to SARS-CoV-2. The samples were drawn from the first 160 participants of the ongoing ImmuneRACE study and from under 1,500 subjects provided by 6 global collaborators. The sample metadata nearly always contained a de-identified subject ID, COVID-19 status, age in years and sex. Where available, HLA class I and class II types were obtained from metadata supplied by the sample provider rather than from assay-based typing.

Broader findings and caveats from the paper: How much clinical and demographic metadata was included differed by source and by participant, and the metadata was provided uncurated.

A note on this clone: It lacks a known antigen. No base-level quality is on record; no much larger clone is a single base apart.

The germline V gene sets CDR1 to SGHVS and CDR2 to FNYEAQ. Compared with germline, V lacks 4 bases and J lacks 8 bases; bases without a gene match: 8. The CDR3 sequence holds 14 residues, the cysteine and phenylalanine included. Only the CDR3 part of the read is kept: 42 bases, read in frame from the first base. Collaborating institutions collected whole blood in K2EDTA tubes following their own protocols. For TCRbeta analysis, collaborators shipped samples in one of three forms: frozen whole blood, isolated PBMCs, or DNA extracted from either of those sample types. The immunoSEQ Assay, a bias-controlled multiplex PCR, was used to amplify TCRbeta CDR3 regions from genomic DNA. On the study's bioinformatics: Within the assay, amplification of reference gene primers was used to estimate how many nucleated cells each sample contained. Sequence reads were collapsed and filtered to measure the absolute abundance of every unique TCRbeta CDR3 rearrangement. For each sample, productive Simpson clonality was calculated as the square root of Simpson's diversity index over productive rearrangements. TCRdb took this table from immuneACCESS and kept in-frame rearrangements with V and J called. Such tables lack part of the clones; where checked against another copy, unresolved V genes explain under half of the gap, and the rest is unexplained. V, J and clone size are those of that table, while D and trimming were read from the DNA. Across this sample there are over 200,000 clones, with approximately 85% seen only once. Around 0.78% of the sample rests with the top ten.

This receptor was obtained from a woman aged 25 to 45 with acute or convalescent COVID-19. The V and J genes are TRBV7-6 and TRBJ2-1, and 7 bases in between align with TRBD2. Material: peripheral blood. The CDR3 in this case is CASSWEGGRYEQFF. The DNA is as follows: TGTGCCAGCAGCTGGGAGGGAGGGCGCTATGAGCAGTTCTTC.